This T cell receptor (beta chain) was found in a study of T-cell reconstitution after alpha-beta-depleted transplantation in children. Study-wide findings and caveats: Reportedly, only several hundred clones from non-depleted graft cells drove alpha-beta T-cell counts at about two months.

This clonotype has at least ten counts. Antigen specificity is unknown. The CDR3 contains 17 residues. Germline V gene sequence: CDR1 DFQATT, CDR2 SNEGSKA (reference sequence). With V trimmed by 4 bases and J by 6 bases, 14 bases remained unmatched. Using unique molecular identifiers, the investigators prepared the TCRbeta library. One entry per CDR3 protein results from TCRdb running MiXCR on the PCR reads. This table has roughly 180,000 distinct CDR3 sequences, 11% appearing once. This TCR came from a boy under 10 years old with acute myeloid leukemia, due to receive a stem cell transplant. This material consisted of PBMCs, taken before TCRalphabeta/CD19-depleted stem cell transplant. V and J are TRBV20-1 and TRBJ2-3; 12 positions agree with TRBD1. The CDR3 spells CSANGEGDRGRVDTQYF. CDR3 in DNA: TGCAGTGCTAATGGGGAAGGGGACAGGGGGCGCGTGGATACGCAGTATTTT.